One TCR beta chain is described in this entry. Naive CD8 cells were CD45RO-negative, positively selected for CCR7, excluding terminally differentiated effector memory CD45RA+ cells. These data originate in a study of shared clonotypes between healthy human individuals. Produced via immunoSEQ multiplex PCR; TCRdb's table is partial and in-frame only. This repertoire shows about 2.2 million clones, about 93% found once; its top ten account for more than 1.5%. Per the germline V gene, CDR1 is KGHSH and CDR2 is LQKENI. There are 14 residues in the CDR3. Trimming took off 6 bases at V and 1 base at J, with 12 bases between the two ends.

The sequence came from a man younger than 35 in good health. Some clones in this sample may be carry-over from other donors' samples. This chain connects TRBV18 to TRBJ2-5; no clear D. The sequenced sample was naive CD8+ T cells from PBMCs. CDR3 protein: CASSHPGGQETQYF. The CDR3 region has the DNA TGTGCCAGCTCCCACCCGGGCGGCCAAGAGACCCAGTACTTC.